These T cell receptor beta chains were read from a single sample in a study of regulatory T cells in long-lasting Graves disease. Using its own MiXCR run on the multiplex PCR reads, TCRdb lists one record per CDR3 protein. In the table there are some 500,000 distinct CDR3 sequences, roughly a sixth of which are singletons. The sample also formed part of further work on T cells in Graves' hyperthyroidism and ophthalmopathy.

This specimen consisted of peripheral blood mononuclear cells (PBMCs), obtained at new diagnosis, from a patient treated with antithyroid drugs. Receptors originate from a woman aged 35-65 years with Graves disease. Each CDR3 is given with its conserved first and last residue. D genes are given only for firm matches. The size field is filled for only some rows; it gives once, few, many or a size class.

clone size,J gene,D gene,V gene,CDR3 DNA,CDR3 protein
many,TRBJ1-2,-,TRBV18,TGTGCCAGCTCACCACGGCGGGGCGTCGGGGGCGGCTACACCTTC,CASSPRRGVGGGYTF
many,TRBJ1-1,-,TRBV6-1,TGTGCCAGCACTGGGGTTCGGACTGAAGCTTTCTTT,CASTGVRTEAFF
many,TRBJ1-2,-,TRBV6-5,TGTGCCAGCAGTTACGGGGACACCCATGGCTACACCTTC,CASSYGDTHGYTF
-,TRBJ2-3,TRBD2,TRBV5-1,TGCGCCAGCAGCCAGTTGACTAGCGGGGGGTACGATACGCAGTATTTT,CASSQLTSGGYDTQYF
many,TRBJ1-1,TRBD1,TRBV6-5,TGTGCCAGCAGTTACCGCAGGGGGATGAACACTGAAGCTTTCTTT,CASSYRRGMNTEAFF
many,TRBJ1-5,-,TRBV18,TGTGCCAGCTCCCCGGGAGGGGCATCAAGCAATCAGCCCCAGCATTTT,CASSPGGASSNQPQHF
many,TRBJ2-1,-,TRBV12-3/TRBV12-4,TGTGCCAGCAGTGAGATTGGCAATGAGCAGTTCTTC,CASSEIGNEQFF
few,TRBJ1-1,-,TRBV4-2,TGTGCCAGCAGCCAAGATCCCGGCATGAACACTGAAGCTTTCTTT,CASSQDPGMNTEAFF
-,TRBJ2-1,TRBD1,TRBV25-1,TGTGCCAGCAGTGATCGAAGACAGGGGGCCTACAATGAGCAGTTCTTC,CASSDRRQGAYNEQFF
-,TRBJ1-5,TRBD1,TRBV28,TGTGCCAGCAGTTTAAGGGGGCGCGGCAATCAGCCCCAGCATTTT,CASSLRGRGNQPQHF
few,TRBJ1-5,-,TRBV24-1,TGTGCCACCAGTGACCCGCGGGTGGACAGCCACAATCAGCCCCAGCATTTT,CATSDPRVDSHNQPQHF
few,TRBJ1-4,-,TRBV4-2,TGTGCCAGCAGCCAAGTGTCCGGACAGATTAATGAAAAACTGTTTTTT,CASSQVSGQINEKLFF
-,TRBJ1-2,-,TRBV20-1,TGCAGTGCTAGCGACGGGACCTATGGCTACACCTTC,CSASDGTYGYTF
few,TRBJ1-2,-,TRBV18,TGTGCCAGCTCGGGACTGGACAGTGATGGCTACACCTTC,CASSGLDSDGYTF
few,TRBJ2-2,-,TRBV28,TGTGCCAGCAGTTCCGCCACAAGGAACACCGGGGAGCTGTTTTTT,CASSSATRNTGELFF
-,TRBJ1-5,-,TRBV5-6,TGTGCCAGCTCAGCCGTTGATCAGCCCCAGCATTTT,CASSAVDQPQHF
many,TRBJ1-3,-,TRBV5-1,TGCGCCAGCAGCCGTTCGACGGGGAGCTCTGGAAACACCATATATTTT,CASSRSTGSSGNTIYF
few,TRBJ2-5,-,TRBV7-9,TGTGCCAGCAGCTTAGTAAGCAGAGGAGAGACCCAGTACTTC,CASSLVSRGETQYF
many,TRBJ2-5,-,TRBV7-9,TGTGCCAGCAGCTTATTTGGGGGGGAGACCCAGTACTTC,CASSLFGGETQYF
many,TRBJ1-2,-,TRBV11-2,TGTGCCAGCAGCTCTAGGGGGGTTAGTGGCTACACCTTC,CASSSRGVSGYTF
many,TRBJ1-2,TRBD1,TRBV6-1,TGTGCCAGCACAAACAGGGGGCTTGGCTACACCTTC,CASTNRGLGYTF
many,TRBJ1-2,-,TRBV14,TGTGCCAGCAGCCAAGACTTTGGGATCAACTATGGCTACACCTTC,CASSQDFGINYGYTF
-,TRBJ1-4,-,TRBV20-1,TGCAGTGCTAGAGAACCCAGGGGCGACGAAAAACTGTTTTTT,CSAREPRGDEKLFF
many,TRBJ2-5,-,TRBV5-1,TGCGCCAGCACGGCAGAACAAGAGACCCAGTACTTC,CASTAEQETQYF
many,TRBJ2-2,TRBD2,TRBV2,TGTGCCAGCAGTTCCGAGCGGGGGGGCGTCGGCACCGGGGAGCTGTTTTTT,CASSSERGGVGTGELFF
-,TRBJ2-2,-,TRBV3-1,TGTGCCAGCAGCCAGGACAGCCCGGGCACCGGGGAGCTGTTTTTT,CASSQDSPGTGELFF
many,TRBJ1-1,TRBD1,TRBV6-1,TGTGCCAGCAGTGACAGGGGGCCGAACACTGAAGCTTTCTTT,CASSDRGPNTEAFF
few,TRBJ1-1,-,TRBV5-1,TGCGCCAGCAGCCCGTGGGGGGACCACACTGAAGCTTTCTTT,CASSPWGDHTEAFF
few,TRBJ2-5,-,TRBV12-3/TRBV12-4,TGTGCCAGCAGTTTAAGCGGATTGAGGGAGACCCAGTACTTC,CASSLSGLRETQYF
few,TRBJ1-2,-,TRBV10-3,TGTGCCATCAGGACGGCCTATGGCTACACCTTC,CAIRTAYGYTF
many,TRBJ2-7,-,TRBV6-1,TGTGCCAGCAGTGACGGGGACCCCGCCTACGAGCAGTACTTC,CASSDGDPAYEQYF
-,TRBJ2-7,TRBD1,TRBV9,TGTGCCAGCAGCGGACAGGGCGGGTCCTACGAGCAGTACTTC,CASSGQGGSYEQYF
few,TRBJ2-4,-,TRBV6-2/TRBV6-3,TGTGCCAGCAGCGAAAATGGAGGGGGCATTCAGTACTTC,CASSENGGGIQYF
-,TRBJ1-2,-,TRBV4-1,TGCGCCAGCAGCCAAGAGCGAGTTAGCTATGGCTACACCTTC,CASSQERVSYGYTF
many,TRBJ2-7,-,TRBV13,TGTGCCAGCAGTTCGGGGTTCTCCTACGAGCAGTACTTC,CASSSGFSYEQYF
many,TRBJ1-5,-,TRBV12-3/TRBV12-4,TGTGCCAGCAGTCCCCAGGACGGTCTAAAGAGGCATTTT,CASSPQDGLKRHF
-,TRBJ1-2,-,TRBV7-2,TGTGCCAGCAGCGATTATTTGGGGGGTGGCTACACCTTC,CASSDYLGGGYTF
-,TRBJ1-5,-,TRBV6-1,TGTGCCAGCAGGGGAGGGGACCAGCCCCAGCATTTT,CASRGGDQPQHF
many,TRBJ2-7,TRBD1,TRBV28,TGTGCCAGCAGTTTATGGACAGGGGGCTACGAGCAGTACTTC,CASSLWTGGYEQYF
many,TRBJ2-7,TRBD1,TRBV7-9,TGTGCCAGCAGCCTTAATTCGGGACAGCCTACTGACGAGCAGTACTTC,CASSLNSGQPTDEQYF
-,TRBJ2-1,-,TRBV7-8,TGTGCCAGCAGCACGGACAGATACAATGAGCAGTTCTTC,CASSTDRYNEQFF
-,TRBJ2-7,-,TRBV7-9,TGTGCCAGCAGCTTCGACCCTTTACCCTACGAGCAGTACTTC,CASSFDPLPYEQYF
-,TRBJ2-3,TRBD2,TRBV5-1,TGCGCCGGCAGCTTGAACCTCGGGGGGTTCACAGATACGCAGTATTTT,CAGSLNLGGFTDTQYF
many,TRBJ2-3,TRBD2,TRBV29-1,TGCAGCACGAGCGGGGAAGGTGTCACAGATACGCAGTATTTT,CSTSGEGVTDTQYF
few,TRBJ1-3,TRBD1,TRBV11-2,TGTGCCAGCAGCTTACGGGGACAGGTAGAAAACACCATATATTTT,CASSLRGQVENTIYF
many,TRBJ1-1,-,TRBV6-2/TRBV6-3,TGTGCCAGCAGTTACCGACCGGGGCAGCTGAACACTGAAGCTTTCTTT,CASSYRPGQLNTEAFF
many,TRBJ1-2,-,TRBV2,TGTGCCAGCAGGCCCCCCACGGGGCTGGGCTATGGCTACACCTTC,CASRPPTGLGYGYTF